The rows below give T cell receptor beta chains drawn from one sample of a study of T cells in Graves' hyperthyroidism and ophthalmopathy. TCRdb re-derived calls from the multiplex PCR reads in MiXCR, one entry per CDR3 protein. Of roughly 700,000 distinct CDR3 sequences in the sample, roughly 15% were seen once. Specimen: blood. Every receptor here comes from a woman aged 18-29 years with Graves' hyperthyroidism. The CDR3 runs from the conserved cysteine through the conserved F or W. The D gene is left open where the match is weak. A clone size is listed for some rows: how often the clone was seen (once, few, many), or a class if it is expanded.

CDR3 length | J gene | D gene | V gene | clone size | CDR3 protein | CDR3 DNA
20 | TRBJ2-3 | TRBD2 | TRBV7-8 | - | CASRPDRKLAGGPLTDTQYF | TGTGCCAGCAGGCCCGACAGAAAACTAGCGGGAGGGCCTCTCACAGATACGCAGTATTTT
22 | TRBJ2-2 | - | TRBV2 | - | CASRARQGSHGGSDANTGELFF | TGTGCCAGCCGTGCCCGGCAGGGGAGCCACGGGGGGTCGGACGCGAACACCGGGGAGCTGTTTTTT
15 | TRBJ2-7 | - | TRBV28 | many | CASSLGGHAPDEQYF | TGTGCCAGCAGTCTAGGGGGACATGCACCCGACGAGCAGTACTTC
13 | TRBJ2-7 | TRBD2 | TRBV12-3/TRBV12-4 | many | CASQSGRGWEQYF | TGTGCCAGCCAAAGTGGGAGGGGATGGGAGCAGTACTTC
13 | TRBJ2-3 | - | TRBV30 | many | CAWSDYHTDTQYF | TGTGCCTGGAGTGACTATCATACAGATACGCAGTATTTT
14 | TRBJ2-7 | TRBD1 | TRBV18 | many | CASSLRQGSNEQYF | TGTGCCAGCTCACTCCGACAGGGTTCCAACGAGCAGTACTTC
14 | TRBJ2-1 | TRBD2 | TRBV29-1 | few | CSVVASGSINEQFF | TGCAGCGTTGTGGCTAGCGGGAGTATCAATGAGCAGTTCTTC
16 | TRBJ2-1 | - | TRBV20-1 | - | CSARAGVRGTYNEQFF | TGCAGTGCTAGAGCCGGCGTGAGGGGTACCTACAATGAGCAGTTCTTC
11 | TRBJ2-5 | - | TRBV7-3 | medium-sized | CASSLGKTQYF | TGTGCCAGCAGCTTAGGCAAGACCCAGTACTTC
16 | TRBJ2-2 | TRBD1 | TRBV7-9 | - | CANSASGTGGAGELFF | TGTGCCAACAGCGCCTCCGGGACAGGGGGTGCCGGGGAGCTGTTTTTT
15 | TRBJ2-2 | - | TRBV6-4 | many | CASQVEGAGTGELFF | TGTGCCAGCCAAGTCGAAGGTGCGGGCACCGGGGAGCTGTTTTTT
16 | TRBJ2-3 | TRBD2 | TRBV7-9 | many | CASSFASGTGTDTQYF | TGTGCCAGCAGCTTCGCTAGCGGGACCGGCACAGATACGCAGTATTTT
14 | TRBJ1-1 | - | TRBV6-2/TRBV6-3 | - | CASNTGLPNTEAFF | TGTGCCAGCAATACAGGACTTCCGAACACTGAAGCTTTCTTT
14 | TRBJ1-2 | - | TRBV14 | - | CASSQDHSGVGYTF | TGTGCCAGCAGCCAAGATCATTCGGGTGTTGGCTACACCTTC
14 | TRBJ1-3 | TRBD1 | TRBV11-2 | - | CASRNRGVGNTIYF | TGTGCCAGCAGGAACAGGGGCGTTGGGAACACCATATATTTT
15 | TRBJ2-7 | TRBD2 | TRBV12-3/TRBV12-4 | many | CASSFWTSNSYEQYF | TGTGCCAGCAGTTTTTGGACTAGTAACTCCTACGAGCAGTACTTC
16 | TRBJ1-3 | - | TRBV6-2/TRBV6-3 | few | CASSLAGVLRRNTIYF | TGTGCCAGCAGTTTAGCAGGGGTTCTGCGACGAAACACCATATATTTT
16 | TRBJ2-3 | TRBD2 | TRBV12-3/TRBV12-4 | - | CASSHRLAGEVDTQYF | TGTGCCAGCAGCCACCGACTAGCGGGAGAAGTTGATACGCAGTATTTT
16 | TRBJ2-1 | TRBD2 | TRBV4-1 | - | CASRPLTSGRNNEQFF | TGCGCCAGCAGACCCTTGACTAGCGGGAGAAACAATGAGCAGTTCTTC
17 | TRBJ2-7 | TRBD2 | TRBV12-3/TRBV12-4 | - | CASSSLGGSGKAYEQYF | TGTGCCAGCAGTTCATTAGGGGGTAGCGGGAAAGCCTACGAGCAGTACTTC
16 | TRBJ2-1 | TRBD2 | TRBV28 | - | CASSLVLAGARNEQFF | TGTGCCAGCAGTTTAGTCCTAGCGGGAGCAAGAAATGAGCAGTTCTTC
13 | TRBJ2-7 | - | TRBV12-3/TRBV12-4 | - | CASRSSGTFEQYF | TGTGCCAGCAGATCATCCGGGACTTTCGAGCAGTACTTC
17 | TRBJ2-3 | - | TRBV10-3 | few | CAISESLQAGNTDTQYF | TGTGCCATCAGTGAGTCGCTCCAGGCGGGAAACACAGATACGCAGTATTTT
18 | TRBJ2-1 | TRBD2 | TRBV27 | - | CASSASRTSGSGHNEQFF | TGTGCCAGCAGTGCTTCAAGGACTAGCGGGAGTGGTCACAATGAGCAGTTCTTC
16 | TRBJ2-3 | TRBD2 | TRBV20-1 | few | CSARDGTSGYTDTQYF | TGCAGTGCTAGAGACGGGACTAGCGGGTACACAGATACGCAGTATTTT
11 | TRBJ2-7 | - | TRBV7-2 | many | CASSLGLQQYF | TGTGCCAGCAGCTTGGGACTTCAGCAGTACTTC
16 | TRBJ2-7 | TRBD1 | TRBV7-9 | few | CASTTNSGQGRYEQYF | TGTGCCAGCACCACCAACTCGGGACAGGGACGGTACGAGCAGTACTTC
15 | TRBJ2-7 | - | TRBV20-1 | few | CSATRGGFSSYEQYF | TGCAGTGCTACGAGGGGGGGATTTAGCTCCTACGAGCAGTACTTC
15 | TRBJ2-1 | - | TRBV19 | - | CASSSPRSGGNEQFF | TGTGCCAGTAGTAGTCCCCGCTCCGGAGGCAATGAGCAGTTCTTC
15 | TRBJ1-4 | - | TRBV6-1 | few | CASRLDGREGEKLFF | TGTGCCAGCCGCCTCGACGGGAGGGAGGGCGAAAAACTGTTTTTT
16 | TRBJ2-7 | TRBD2 | TRBV7-3 | many | CASSLTSSGTRSEQYF | TGTGCCAGCAGCTTAACAAGTTCCGGGACTAGAAGCGAGCAGTACTTC
15 | TRBJ2-3 | TRBD2 | TRBV20-1 | - | CSARVGTSLTDTQYF | TGCAGTGCTAGAGTCGGGACTAGCCTCACAGATACGCAGTATTTT
16 | TRBJ2-3 | TRBD2 | TRBV15 | - | CATSKIAGEGTDTQYF | TGTGCCACCAGTAAAATTGCGGGAGAGGGGACAGATACGCAGTATTTT
13 | TRBJ1-1 | - | TRBV10-3 | few | CATAPVWNTEAFF | TGTGCCACCGCTCCCGTGTGGAACACTGAAGCTTTCTTT
11 | TRBJ1-1 | - | TRBV27 | - | CASSQVGRAFF | TGTGCCAGCAGTCAGGTGGGGAGGGCTTTCTTT
18 | TRBJ2-1 | TRBD2 | TRBV6-1 | - | CASSESGLATTLYNEQFF | TGTGCCAGCAGTGAATCGGGACTAGCGACTACCCTTTACAATGAGCAGTTCTTC
16 | TRBJ2-3 | - | TRBV3-1 | - | CASSQDRGPGTDTQYF | TGTGCCAGCAGCCAAGACAGGGGCCCGGGGACAGATACGCAGTATTTT
12 | TRBJ1-1 | - | TRBV2 | many | CASGGYNTEAFF | TGTGCCAGCGGCGGGTACAACACTGAAGCTTTCTTT
12 | TRBJ2-3 | - | TRBV20-1 | few | CSARDHLNTQYF | TGCAGTGCTAGAGATCATCTGAATACGCAGTATTTT